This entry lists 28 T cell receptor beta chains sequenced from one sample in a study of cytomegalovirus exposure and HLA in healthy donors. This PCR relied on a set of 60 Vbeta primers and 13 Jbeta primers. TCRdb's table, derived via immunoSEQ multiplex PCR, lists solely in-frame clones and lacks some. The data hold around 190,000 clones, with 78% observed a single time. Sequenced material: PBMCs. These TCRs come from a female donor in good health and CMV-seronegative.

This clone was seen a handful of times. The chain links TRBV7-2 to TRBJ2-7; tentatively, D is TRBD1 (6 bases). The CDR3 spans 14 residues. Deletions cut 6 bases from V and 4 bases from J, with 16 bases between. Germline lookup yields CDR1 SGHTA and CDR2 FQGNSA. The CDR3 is CASSSYTTGYEQYF. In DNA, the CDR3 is TGTGCCAGCAGTTCCTATACAACAGGGTACGAGCAGTACTTC.

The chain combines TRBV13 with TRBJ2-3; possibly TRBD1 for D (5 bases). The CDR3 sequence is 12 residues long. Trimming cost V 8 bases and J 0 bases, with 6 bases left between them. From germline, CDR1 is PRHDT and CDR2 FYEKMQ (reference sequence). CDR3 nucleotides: TGTGCCAGCGCAGGGAGCACAGATACGCAGTATTTT. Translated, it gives CASAGSTDTQYF.

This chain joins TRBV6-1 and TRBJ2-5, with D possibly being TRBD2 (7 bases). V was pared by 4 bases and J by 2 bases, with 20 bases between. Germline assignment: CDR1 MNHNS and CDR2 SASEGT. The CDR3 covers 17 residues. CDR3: CASSALLGGGGQETQYF. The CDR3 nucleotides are TGTGCCAGCAGTGCCCTCCTCGGGGGAGGGGGGCAAGAGACCCAGTACTTC.

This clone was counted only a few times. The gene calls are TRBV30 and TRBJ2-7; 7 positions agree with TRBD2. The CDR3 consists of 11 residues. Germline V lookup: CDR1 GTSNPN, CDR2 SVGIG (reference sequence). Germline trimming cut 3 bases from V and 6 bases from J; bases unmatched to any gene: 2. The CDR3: CAWSWGGEQYF. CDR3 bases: TGTGCCTGGAGCTGGGGGGGCGAGCAGTACTTC.

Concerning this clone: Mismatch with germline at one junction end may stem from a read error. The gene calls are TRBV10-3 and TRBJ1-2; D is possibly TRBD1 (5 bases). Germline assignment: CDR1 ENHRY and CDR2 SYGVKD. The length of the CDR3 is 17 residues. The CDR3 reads CAISESDFGGHYYGYTF. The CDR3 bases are TGTGCCATCAGTGAGTCGGATTTTGGCGGACACTACTACGGCTACACCTTC.

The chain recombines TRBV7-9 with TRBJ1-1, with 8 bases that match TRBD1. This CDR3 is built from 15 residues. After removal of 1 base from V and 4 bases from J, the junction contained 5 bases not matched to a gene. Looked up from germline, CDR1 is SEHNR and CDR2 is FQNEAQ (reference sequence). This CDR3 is CASSLETGAFTEAFF. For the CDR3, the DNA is TGTGCCAGCAGCTTAGAGACAGGGGCTTTCACTGAAGCTTTCTTT.

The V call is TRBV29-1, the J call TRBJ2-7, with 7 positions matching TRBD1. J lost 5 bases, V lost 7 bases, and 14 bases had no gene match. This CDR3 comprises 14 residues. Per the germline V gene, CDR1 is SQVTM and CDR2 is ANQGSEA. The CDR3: CSAKSRGRGDEQYF. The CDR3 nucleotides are TGCAGCGCCAAGTCCAGGGGGAGAGGTGACGAGCAGTACTTC.

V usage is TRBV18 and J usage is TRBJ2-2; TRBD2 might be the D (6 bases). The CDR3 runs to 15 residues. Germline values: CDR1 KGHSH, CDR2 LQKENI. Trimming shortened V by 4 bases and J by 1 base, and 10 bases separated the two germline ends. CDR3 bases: TGTGCCAGCTCACGACTAGATCAGAACACCGGGGAGCTGTTTTTT. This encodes CASSRLDQNTGELFF.

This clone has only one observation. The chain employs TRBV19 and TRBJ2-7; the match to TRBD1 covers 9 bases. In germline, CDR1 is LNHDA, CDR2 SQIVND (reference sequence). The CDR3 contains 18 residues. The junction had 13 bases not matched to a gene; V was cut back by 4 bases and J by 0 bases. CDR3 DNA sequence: TGTGCCAGTAGTACCTCGGGACAGGGCTTCTCGAGCTCCTACGAGCAGTACTTC. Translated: CASSTSGQGFSSSYEQYF.

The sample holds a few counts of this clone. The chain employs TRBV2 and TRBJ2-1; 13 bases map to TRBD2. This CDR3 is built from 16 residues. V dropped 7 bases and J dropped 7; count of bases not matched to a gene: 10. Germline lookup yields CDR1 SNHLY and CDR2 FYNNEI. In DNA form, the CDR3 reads TGTGCCAGCACCCCAAGACTAGCGGGAGGACTGAATGAGCAGTTCTTC. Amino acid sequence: CASTPRLAGGLNEQFF.

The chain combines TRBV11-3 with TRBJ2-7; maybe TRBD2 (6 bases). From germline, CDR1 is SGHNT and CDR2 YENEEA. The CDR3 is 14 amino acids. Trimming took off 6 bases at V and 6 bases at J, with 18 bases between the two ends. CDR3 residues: CASSHNPTSSEQYF. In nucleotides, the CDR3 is TGTGCCAGCAGTCACAATCCAACTAGCTCCGAGCAGTACTTC.

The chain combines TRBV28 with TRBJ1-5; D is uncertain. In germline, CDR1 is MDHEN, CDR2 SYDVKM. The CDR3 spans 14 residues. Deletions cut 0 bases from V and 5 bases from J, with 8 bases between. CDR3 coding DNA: TGTGCCAGCAGTTTATGGAGAGCTGATCAGCCCCAGCATTTT. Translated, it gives CASSLWRADQPQHF.

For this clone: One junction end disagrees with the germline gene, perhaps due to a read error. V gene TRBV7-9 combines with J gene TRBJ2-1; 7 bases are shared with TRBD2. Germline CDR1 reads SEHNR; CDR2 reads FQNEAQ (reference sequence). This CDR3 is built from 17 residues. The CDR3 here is CSSSLFGAGEGSNEQFF. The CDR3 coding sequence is TGTTCCAGCAGCTTATTCGGGGCGGGAGAAGGTTCAAATGAGCAGTTCTTC.

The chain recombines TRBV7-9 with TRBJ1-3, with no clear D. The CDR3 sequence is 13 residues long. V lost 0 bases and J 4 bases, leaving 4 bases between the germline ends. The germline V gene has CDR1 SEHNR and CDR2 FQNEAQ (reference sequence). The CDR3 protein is CASSLAEGNTIYF. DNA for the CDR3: TGTGCCAGCAGCTTAGCGGAGGGAAACACCATATATTTT.

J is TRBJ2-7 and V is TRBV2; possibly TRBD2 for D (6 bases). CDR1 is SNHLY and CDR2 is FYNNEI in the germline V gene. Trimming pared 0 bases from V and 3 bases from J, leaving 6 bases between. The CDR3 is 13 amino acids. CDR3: CASSEARGYEQYF. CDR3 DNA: TGTGCCAGCAGTGAAGCGCGGGGCTACGAGCAGTACTTC. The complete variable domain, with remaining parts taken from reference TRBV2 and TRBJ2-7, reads EPEVTQTPSHQVTQMGQEVILRCVPISNHLYFYWYRQILGQKVEFLVSFYNNEISEKSEIFDDQFSVERPDGSNFTLKIRSTKLEDSAMYFCASSEARGYEQYFGPGTRLTVT.

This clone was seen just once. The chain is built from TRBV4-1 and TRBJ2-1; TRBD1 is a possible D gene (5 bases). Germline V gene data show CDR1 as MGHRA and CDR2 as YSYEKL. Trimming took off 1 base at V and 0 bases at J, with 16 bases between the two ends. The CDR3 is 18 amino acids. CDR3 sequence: CASSQVGAILSSYNEQFF. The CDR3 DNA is TGCGCCAGCAGCCAAGTTGGGGCAATTTTAAGCTCCTACAATGAGCAGTTCTTC.

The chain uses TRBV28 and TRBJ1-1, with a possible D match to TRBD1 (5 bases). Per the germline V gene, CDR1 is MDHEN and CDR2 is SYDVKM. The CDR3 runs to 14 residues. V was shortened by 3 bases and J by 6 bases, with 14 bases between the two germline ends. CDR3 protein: CASSFKGLLSEAFF. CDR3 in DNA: TGTGCCAGCAGTTTCAAGGGGCTGCTCTCTGAAGCTTTCTTT.

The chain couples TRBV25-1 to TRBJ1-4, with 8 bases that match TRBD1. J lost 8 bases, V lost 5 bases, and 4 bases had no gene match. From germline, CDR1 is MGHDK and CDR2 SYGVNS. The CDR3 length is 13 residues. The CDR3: CASSPGGLEKLFF. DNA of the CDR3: TGTGCCAGCAGTCCAGGGGGCTTAGAAAAACTGTTTTTT. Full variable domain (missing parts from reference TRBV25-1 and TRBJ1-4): EADIYQTPRYLVIGTGKKITLECSQTMGHDKMYWYQQDPGMELHLIHYSYGVNSTEKGDLSSESTVSRIRTEHFPLTLESARPSHTSQYLCASSPGGLEKLFFGSGTQLSVL.

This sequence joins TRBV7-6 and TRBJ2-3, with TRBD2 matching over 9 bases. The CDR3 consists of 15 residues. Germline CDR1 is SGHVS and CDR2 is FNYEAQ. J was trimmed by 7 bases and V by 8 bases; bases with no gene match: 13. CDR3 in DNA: TGTGCCAGCTCCGGACTAGCGAGCCCCCGATATACGCAGTATTTT. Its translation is CASSGLASPRYTQYF.

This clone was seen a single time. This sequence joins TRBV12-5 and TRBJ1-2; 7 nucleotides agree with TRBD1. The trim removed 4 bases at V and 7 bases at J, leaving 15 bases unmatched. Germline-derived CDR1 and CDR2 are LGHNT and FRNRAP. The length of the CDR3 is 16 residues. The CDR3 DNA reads TGTGCTAGTGGTTCAGAAACGGACAGGCGCACTGGTGGCTACACCTTC. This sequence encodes CASGSETDRRTGGYTF.

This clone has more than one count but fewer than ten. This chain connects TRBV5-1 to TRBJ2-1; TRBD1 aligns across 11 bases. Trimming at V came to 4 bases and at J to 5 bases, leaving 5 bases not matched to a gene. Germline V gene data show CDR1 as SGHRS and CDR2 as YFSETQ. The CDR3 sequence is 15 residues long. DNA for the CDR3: TGCGCCAGCAGCGCCGGGACAGGGGGAAACAATGAGCAGTTCTTC. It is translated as CASSAGTGGNNEQFF.

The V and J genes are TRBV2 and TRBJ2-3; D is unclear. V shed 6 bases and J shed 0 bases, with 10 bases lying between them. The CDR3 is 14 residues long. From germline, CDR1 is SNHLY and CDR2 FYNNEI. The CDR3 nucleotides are TGTGCCAGCAGGAGCGCCGCTAGCACAGATACGCAGTATTTT. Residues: CASRSAASTDTQYF.

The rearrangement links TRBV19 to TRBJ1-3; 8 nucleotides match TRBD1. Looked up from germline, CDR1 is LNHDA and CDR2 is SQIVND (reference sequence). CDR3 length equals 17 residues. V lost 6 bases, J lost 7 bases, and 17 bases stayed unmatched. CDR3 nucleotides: TGTGCCAGTAGCCGACCGCCAGGGGGCGCAGAGAGGAACACCATATATTTT. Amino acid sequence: CASSRPPGGAERNTIYF.

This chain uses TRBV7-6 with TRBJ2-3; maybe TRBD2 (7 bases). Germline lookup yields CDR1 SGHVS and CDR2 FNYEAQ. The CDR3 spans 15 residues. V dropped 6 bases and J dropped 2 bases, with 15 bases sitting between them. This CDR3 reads CASSPAGAITDTQYF. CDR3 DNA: TGTGCCAGCAGTCCCGCGGGGGCGATCACAGATACGCAGTATTTT.

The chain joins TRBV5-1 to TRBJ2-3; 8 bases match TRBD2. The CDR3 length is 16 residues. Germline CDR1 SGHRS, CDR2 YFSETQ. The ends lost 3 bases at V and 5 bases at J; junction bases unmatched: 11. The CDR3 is CASSSPSGRVEDTQYF. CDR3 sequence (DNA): TGCGCCAGCAGCTCCCCAAGCGGGAGAGTAGAAGATACGCAGTATTTT.

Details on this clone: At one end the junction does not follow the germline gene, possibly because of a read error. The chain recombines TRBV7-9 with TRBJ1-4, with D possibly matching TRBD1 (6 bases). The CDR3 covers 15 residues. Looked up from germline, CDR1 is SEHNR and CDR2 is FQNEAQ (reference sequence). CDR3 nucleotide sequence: TGTTCCAGCAGCTTTCAGGGGCGCCTAGGGGAAAAACTGTTTTTT. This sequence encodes CSSSFQGRLGEKLFF.

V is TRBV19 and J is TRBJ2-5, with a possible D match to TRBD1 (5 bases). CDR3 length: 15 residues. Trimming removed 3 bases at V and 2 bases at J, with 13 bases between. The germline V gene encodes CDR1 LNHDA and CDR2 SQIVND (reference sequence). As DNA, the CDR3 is TGTGCCAGTAGTATGTTGTCAGGGCCGCAAGAGACCCAGTACTTC. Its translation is CASSMLSGPQETQYF.

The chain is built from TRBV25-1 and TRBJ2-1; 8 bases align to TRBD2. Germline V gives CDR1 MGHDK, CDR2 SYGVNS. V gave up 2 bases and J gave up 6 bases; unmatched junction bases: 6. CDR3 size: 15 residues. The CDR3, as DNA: TGTGCCAGCAGTGAAAGGAGCGGGGGTATCAATGAGCAGTTCTTC. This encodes CASSERSGGINEQFF.